A single TCR beta chain is shown here with its context. What it recognizes is unknown. This sample is drawn from a study of T cell repertoires in ileal Crohn's disease. Findings and limits, study-wide: Every patient over 26.8% clonality showed endoscopic recurrence.

Measured with immunoSEQ multiplex PCR; TCRdb has only the in-frame clones, and not every one. The table shows 9,500 to 15,000 clones, with roughly 79% occurring only once. The germline V and J ends were trimmed by 2 bases and 9 bases, with 17 bases remaining between them. The CDR3 sequence is 14 residues long. Germline-derived CDR1 and CDR2 are SQVTM and ANQGSEA. The chain is built from TRBV29-1 and TRBJ2-1; possible D gene TRBD1, 6 bases. This sequence was found in an adult with Crohn's disease. What was sequenced was ileal tissue. The CDR3 loop is CSVEIQGRPREQFF. The CDR3, as DNA: TGCAGCGTTGAAATACAGGGAAGGCCCCGTGAGCAGTTCTTC.